These 16 T cell receptor beta chains originate from one sample sequenced in a study of tissue T cells after allogeneic stem cell transplantation. TCRdb keeps only in-frame clones here, not all; method: immunoSEQ multiplex PCR. The sample lists thousands of clones, about a third occurring once. This sample's time point: mouse harvest day 14 after allogeneic transplant. Each mouse received 10^7 T-cell-depleted marrow cells plus 10^6 splenic CD5+ T cells by tail vein. Material for sequencing was skin. Receptors were obtained from a female BALB/c mouse given C57BL/6 T cells with graft-versus-host disease after an allogeneic hematopoietic cell transplant.

On this clone: Mouse names are used for the genes. Coverage ceases 1 residue before the CDR3 finishes, and the germline J gene fills in the end. The chain couples TRBV26 to TRBJ2-4; D may be TRBD1 (6 bases). Per germline, CDR1 KGHPV and CDR2 FQNQEV (reference sequence). The CDR3 is made up of 14 amino acids. Deletions cut 6 bases from V and 0 bases from J, with 10 bases between. CDR3 protein: CASSRTDSQNTLYF. The sequenced CDR3 bases are TGTGCCAGCAGCAGGACAGATAGTCAAAACACCTTGTAC.

On this clone itself: Genes and germline are mouse. The observed sequence ends 1 residue before the CDR3 terminus, with the missing tail filled in from the germline J gene. The rearrangement joins TRBV26 to TRBJ1-6; D unresolved. TRBJ1-6 is sorted into the ORF group, with uncertain function. The CDR3 spans 14 residues. The germline CDR1 and CDR2 sequences are KGHPV and FQNQEV (reference sequence). Between the trimmed V and J ends, which lost 0 bases and 5 bases, there was a span of 5 bases. This CDR3 reads CASSLSRNNSPLYF. CDR3 bases read: TGTGCCAGCAGTCTGTCGAGGAATAATTCGCCCCTCTAC.

In this sample, this clone turned up a few times. The gene names here belong to mouse. The missing CDR3 end, 1 residue past where the read stops, is filled in from the germline J gene. This sequence joins TRBV31 and TRBJ2-4, with a tentative D call TRBD1 (5 bases). V was trimmed by 1 base and J by 2 bases, leaving 7 bases between them. Germline CDR1 GKSSPN, CDR2 SITVG. The CDR3 runs to 13 residues. The sequenced CDR3 bases are TGTGCCTGGAGTCCGACAGATCAAAACACCTTGTAC. Translated: CAWSPTDQNTLY. The full CDR3 reads CAWSPTDQNTLYF.

On this clone itself: Genes and germline come from the mouse. The DNA ends 1 residue before the CDR3 does, and the rest of the CDR3 is filled in from the germline J gene. This rearrangement joins TRBV12-2 to TRBJ2-5; D is unresolved. Germline CDR1 SGHLS, CDR2 HYDKME. V was shortened by 0 bases and J by 0 bases, with 6 bases between the two germline ends. The CDR3 covers 14 residues. The DNA read from the CDR3 is TGTGCCAGCTCTCTCCCGGGCAACCAAGACACCCAGTAC. It translates to CASSLPGNQDTQY. The entire CDR3 sequence reads CASSLPGNQDTQYF. Full variable domain (outside the CDR3, taken from reference TRBV12-2 and TRBJ2-5): NSGVVQSPRYIIKGKGERSILKCIPISGHLSVAWYQQTQGQELKFFIQHYDKMERDKGNLPSRFSVQQFDDYHSEMNMSALELEDSAVYFCASSLPGNQDTQYFGPGTRLLVL.

As concerns this clone: Gene names refer to mouse genes. The read is 1 residue too short to cover the CDR3 end, so that end is filled in from the germline J gene. The chain is built from TRBV26 and TRBJ1-1, with TRBD1 as a possible D gene (6 bases). CDR1 is KGHPV, CDR2 FQNQEV, per germline (reference sequence). Trimming left V 2 bases short and J 3 bases short, with 7 bases between. The CDR3 consists of 13 residues. This CDR3 is CASSLRGDTEVFF. Partial CDR3 DNA: TGTGCCAGCAGTCTGAGGGGGGACACAGAAGTCTTC. Based on the CDR3 plus reference TRBV26 and TRBJ1-1, the full variable domain is NSKVIQTPRYLVKGQGQKAKMRCIPEKGHPVVFWYQQNKNNEFKFLINFQNQEVLQQIDMTEKRFSAECPSNSPCSLEIQSSEAGDSALYLCASSLRGDTEVFFGKGTRLTVV.

This clone is deemed medium-sized. Germline and genes here are mouse. The DNA ends 1 residue before the CDR3 does, and the rest of the CDR3 is filled in from the germline J gene. The rearrangement uses TRBV26 and TRBJ2-1, with D possibly being TRBD1 (6 bases). Trimming shortened V by 4 bases and J by 0 bases, and 7 bases separated the two germline ends. Germline CDR1 and CDR2: KGHPV and FQNQEV (reference sequence). The CDR3 is 14 residues long. Partial CDR3 DNA: TGTGCCAGCAGTCGGGACATTAACTATGCTGAGCAGTTC. Translated, it gives CASSRDINYAEQF. The full CDR3 reads CASSRDINYAEQFF.

This clone has a handful of counts. Mouse names are used for the genes. The read terminates 1 residue before the CDR3 end, so the remaining end is supplied by the germline J gene. This chain connects TRBV31 to TRBJ2-4; the match to TRBD1 covers 7 bases. Germline lookup yields CDR1 GKSSPN and CDR2 SITVG. J was trimmed by 3 bases and V by 5 bases; bases with no gene match: 5. This CDR3 region has 13 residues. CDR3 DNA (partial): TGTGCCTGGGAACAGGGGCGGCAAAACACCTTGTAC. Protein sequence: CAWEQGRQNTLY. The whole CDR3 reads CAWEQGRQNTLYF.

This clone is categorized as large (0.1 to 1%). Genes and germline come from the mouse. The read terminates 1 residue before the CDR3 end, so the remaining end is supplied by the germline J gene. The rearrangement joins TRBV29 to TRBJ2-7; tentative D call: TRBD1 (5 bases). Germline CDR1 MSHET, CDR2 SYDVDS. This CDR3 comprises 12 residues. V was shortened by 4 bases and J by 3 bases, with 7 bases between the two germline ends. CDR3 DNA, as far as it was read: TGTGCTAGCAGTTCAGACAGCTATGAACAGTAC. Protein sequence: CASSSDSYEQY. Given in full, the CDR3 is CASSSDSYEQYF.

This clone is large (0.1 to 1%) by share. Gene names are the mouse ones. The CDR3 end falls 1 residue outside the read, so it is completed with the germline J gene. The chain combines TRBV23 with TRBJ2-3; the table gives TRBD1 as D, unverified against the DNA. The CDR3 has 16 amino acids. Germline V lookup: CDR1 KGHTA, CDR2 FQNQQP. The sequenced part of the CDR3 DNA is TGCTCCAGCAGTCAATCGTCAGGGGGAAGTGCAGAAACGCTGTAT. This encodes CSSSQSSGGSAETLY. The entire CDR3 is CSSSQSSGGSAETLYF.

By share, this clone ranks as medium-sized. The gene symbols are mouse symbols. The read ends 1 residue shy of where the CDR3 ends; the end is completed using the germline J gene. The V and J genes are TRBV26 and TRBJ2-1; a possible D gene is TRBD1 (5 bases). Germline loops: CDR1 KGHPV, CDR2 FQNQEV (reference sequence). V lost 8 bases to trimming and J lost 1 base, with 9 bases between them. The CDR3 extends over 13 amino acids. The sequenced CDR3 bases are TGTGCCAGCGGGAGACAGAACTATGCTGAGCAGTTC. It translates to CASGRQNYAEQF. The entire CDR3 sequence reads CASGRQNYAEQFF.

For this clone: Genes and germline come from the mouse. The CDR3 goes on 1 residue after the read ends, and that part is filled in from the germline J gene. The chain couples TRBV12-2 to TRBJ2-7; 8 nucleotides line up with TRBD2. V was pared by 1 base and J by 1 base, with 2 bases of the junction left unmatched. This CDR3 contains 14 residues. CDR1 is SGHLS, CDR2 HYDKME, per germline. CDR3 sequence: CASSLSGGSYEQYF. The covered CDR3 bases are TGTGCCAGCTCTCTATCTGGGGGGTCCTATGAACAGTAC.

On this clone itself: Mouse gene names apply. The read ends 1 residue before the CDR3 terminus; that terminus is restored from the germline J gene. The chain has TRBV5 and TRBJ2-5; TRBD2 matches at 7 bases. The CDR3 totals 13 residues. CDR1 is LGHNA, CDR2 YNLKQL, per germline (reference sequence). J gave up 6 bases and V 0 bases, and 0 bases lay outside the gene matches. CDR3 DNA, as far as it was read: TGTGCCAGCAGCCAAGATGGGGGGGACACCCAGTAC. This sequence encodes CASSQDGGDTQY. The whole CDR3 region reads CASSQDGGDTQYF.

Comments on this clone: Mouse gene names and germline throughout. The read falls 1 residue short of the CDR3 end, and the missing part is taken from the germline J gene. The chain couples TRBV3 to TRBJ2-7, with 11 nucleotides matching TRBD1. Germline values: CDR1 SNHLY, CDR2 FYNGKV (reference sequence). CDR3 length: 14 amino acids. The V gene end was trimmed by 6 bases and the J gene end by 7 bases; junction bases not matched to a gene: 8. The DNA read from the CDR3 is TGTGCCAGCAGGGGGGGGACAGGGGGGTGGGAACAGTAC. Translated, it gives CASRGGTGGWEQY. Given in full, the CDR3 is CASRGGTGGWEQYF.

This clone ranks as medium-sized. Each gene name is a mouse one. CDR3 sequence: CSSSQSFGGHSYEQYF. The CDR3 DNA, read in part, is TGCTCCAGCAGTCAATCTTTTGGGGGGCACTCCTATGAACAGTAC. This chain joins TRBV23 and TRBJ2-7; the table's D call, TRBD2, has no DNA check behind it. The observed sequence ends 1 residue before the CDR3 terminus, with the missing tail filled in from the germline J gene. The CDR3 has 16 amino acids. CDR1 and CDR2 (germline): KGHTA, FQNQQP.

A remark on this clone: Germline and genes here are mouse. The sequenced part of the CDR3 DNA is TGTGCCAGCAGCCCCCGGACTGGGGTTTATGAACAGTAC. Translation: CASSPRTGVYEQY. The whole CDR3 protein is CASSPRTGVYEQYF. V usage is TRBV24 and J usage is TRBJ2-7, with 9 nucleotides matching TRBD2. The read gets to within 1 residue of the CDR3 end, and the germline J gene fills in the rest. The CDR3 loop spans 14 amino acids. The V gene end was trimmed by 6 bases and the J gene end by 4 bases; junction bases not matched to a gene: 7. Germline CDR1 reads KGHTA; CDR2 reads FRNEEI.

This clone is medium-sized. The germline and genes are mouse ones. Read coverage stops 1 residue before the CDR3 terminus; the germline J gene supplies the remainder. Other DNA sequences from this sample encode an identical CDR3 as well. V usage is TRBV26 and J usage is TRBJ1-4; D call uncertain. V shed 3 bases and J shed 4 bases, with 6 bases lying between them. Germline V CDR1 and CDR2: KGHPV, FQNQEV (reference sequence). This CDR3 region has 13 residues. The CDR3 loop reads CASSLNNNERLFF. The CDR3 DNA, read in part, is TGTGCCAGCAGTCTTAACAACAACGAAAGATTATTT.